This TCR beta chain appears in the sequencing data of a study of T cells after yellow fever vaccination (dated by TCRdb to about 2019). About the full investigation: Libraries from fractions with low cell numbers were prepared with the SMART-Seq v4 Ultra Low Input RNA kit. Bulk TCR alpha and beta repertoires were sequenced longitudinally to track T-cell clones before and after primary and booster YFV17D yellow fever vaccination. Two healthy male donors made up the cohort, one aged 18 to 29 years and the other aged 30 to 40 years. Blood samples were taken at several timepoints before and after primary and secondary immunization, and bulk PBMC replicates and cell subsets were isolated. Broad study findings and their caveats: Because the study included only a couple of donors, the extent to which the findings can be generalized is limited. After the booster, most clones that had expanded after primary vaccination were detected again (around 96% of CD4 and 88% of CD8), suggesting broad maintenance of memory. A small fraction of clonotypes appeared in both the CD4 and CD8 compartments, likely as a result of convergent recombination. Computational filtering was needed because FACS-sorted repertoires could contain abundant contaminating clonotypes from the bulk population. Compared with the primary T-cell response, the secondary T-cell response was weaker but faster, peaking on day 5 rather than day 15.

In its sample, this clonotype was seen a few times. Its binding antigen is unknown. One end of the junction varies from germline; a read error may be responsible. Including cysteine and phenylalanine, the CDR3 has 12 amino acids. Only the CDR3 DNA stays, 36 bases, in frame from base 1. The treatment or condition label, as the study defines it: live attenuated yellow fever vaccine strain. At each blood-draw timepoint, two biological replicates of bulk PBMCs were collected. A standard Ficoll-Paque protocol was used to isolate PBMCs from peripheral blood. RNA was extracted with TriZol from bulk PBMCs, CD4 and CD8 fractions, and dextramer-positive and dextramer-negative fractions. Synthesis of TCR cDNA relied on 5'RACE template switching, a step that introduced a universal primer site along with unique molecular identifiers. cDNA synthesis was primed from both the TCR alpha and TCR beta constant segments. Two PCR steps were used to amplify libraries, with sample barcodes and sequencing adapters being added in the second step. Sequencing of the libraries was done on either Illumina HiSeq 2500 (2x100 bp) or NovaSeq (2x150 bp). On the authors' methods: Demultiplexing of reads and collapsing into UMI consensus sequences were performed with MIGEC, and V(D)J alignment was carried out with MiXCR. Vaccine-responding clonotypes were identified with edgeR using replicate PBMC samples, with FDR below 0.01 and a log2 fold change above 5 up to day 15 being required. Each bulk clonotype received a CD4 or CD8 identity based on whether the sequenced CD4 or CD8 repertoire contained that clonotype at higher abundance. TCRdb reworked the public reads: Q25 trimming with fastp, MiXCR clone assembly, productive beta chains retained. All rows with the same CDR3 protein become a single entry with the most common DNA and genes. It is TCRdb's table, rather than the study itself, that gives the V and J calls and clone size. Recorded for this sample are about 630,000 distinct CDR3 sequences; about 12% of them occurred a single time. The ten largest account for more than 13% of the sample.

The V gene is TRBV12-3 or TRBV12-4 and the J gene is TRBJ2-7; TRBD2 fits 7 bases in the junction. Source: PBMCs, taken on the day of the yellow fever booster vaccination. The TCR comes from a man aged 25 to 45 who received the YFV17D yellow fever vaccine. The DNA sequence is TGTGCCAGCAGTTTAGGCGGGAGCGGCGTGATCTTC. Its coded protein is CASSLGGSGVIF.